This TCR beta chain was captured by sequencing in a study of Graves' ophthalmopathy and Graves' hyperthyroidism. Study in general: Before any treatment was given, at initial diagnosis, peripheral blood was collected.

With respect to this clonotype: Its antigen is as yet unknown.

From RNA, the CDR3 regions of TCR beta chains were amplified and sequenced. Second-round multiplex PCR came after a first-round RT-PCR that employed HTBI primers. Via MiXCR, TCRdb re-called the multiplex PCR reads, giving one row per CDR3 protein. The table has roughly 700,000 distinct CDR3 sequences, roughly two fifths seen once; the top ten hold 35% to 55%. Broader study findings: The model achieved around 67% sensitivity and 72.22% specificity for ophthalmopathy progression.

This CDR3 is 13 amino acids long. Germline CDR1 SGHAT, CDR2 FQNNGV. V usage is TRBV11-2 and J usage is TRBJ1-1; TRBD1 aligns across 10 bases. The TCR originated in an adult man with Graves' ophthalmopathy. Material: peripheral blood. The CDR3 reads CARVGTGATEAFF. The DNA of the CDR3 is TGTGCTAGAGTGGGGACAGGGGCCACTGAAGCTTTCTTT.